One T cell receptor beta chain is described in this entry. The antigen remains unidentified. The CDR3 totals 17 residues. Germline V lookup: CDR1 SEHNR, CDR2 FQNEAQ (reference sequence). J was trimmed by 7 bases and V by 5 bases; bases with no gene match: 14. Produced via immunoSEQ multiplex PCR; TCRdb's table is partial and in-frame only. The sample contains about 120,000 clones, approximately 90% of which appear only once. This sample was included in a study of graft-versus-host responses after intestinal transplantation. Here the sequenced sample was unstimulated CD4+ T cells sorted from spleen or lymph node cells, taken before intestinal transplant. The V call is TRBV7-9, the J call TRBJ2-1; the match to TRBD1 covers 10 bases. This clonotype originated in a human donor who received an intestinal transplant. The CDR3 reads CASSRRRIGQGENEQFF. In DNA form, the CDR3 reads TGTGCCAGCAGCCGCCGCCGCATCGGACAGGGGGAGAATGAGCAGTTCTTC.